These 13 T cell receptor beta chains were sequenced from one sample in a study of blood T cell repertoires in COVID-19. TCRdb's copy holds only in-frame clones and misses some; the assay was immunoSEQ multiplex PCR. Here the sample spans 120,000 or so clones, 70% to 85% being singletons. Input material: peripheral blood. The receptors were sampled from a human donor with acute or convalescent COVID-19. The donor label of this sample is uncertain.

The rearrangement uses TRBV11-2 and TRBJ1-2; D may be TRBD1 (6 bases). V lost 1 base, J lost 8 bases, and 11 bases lay in between. The germline V gene encodes CDR1 SGHAT and CDR2 FQNNGV. The CDR3 is 13 amino acids. The CDR3 protein is CASSLVQGDGYTF. The CDR3 nucleotides are TGTGCCAGCAGCTTAGTACAGGGAGACGGCTACACCTTC.

The genes are TRBV6-5 and TRBJ1-5; TRBD1 is a possible D gene (6 bases). Germline-derived CDR1 and CDR2 are MNHEY and SVGAGI. Between the trimmed V and J ends, which lost 7 bases and 7 bases, there was a span of 14 bases. This CDR3 is built from 13 residues. CDR3 nucleotides: TGTGCCAGCACAGGGGAATCGGTCCAGCCCCAGCATTTT. It specifies CASTGESVQPQHF.

The J gene is TRBJ1-3, the V gene TRBV5-1, with D unclear. Per the germline V gene, CDR1 is SGHRS and CDR2 is YFSETQ. Trimming took off 5 bases at V and 1 base at J, with 10 bases between the two ends. The CDR3 runs to 14 residues. The CDR3 nucleotides read TGCGCCAGCAGTCTAAGCGCTTCTGGAAACACCATATATTTT. This translates into CASSLSASGNTIYF.

The chain carries TRBV24-1 and TRBJ1-5; D unresolved. This CDR3 comprises 12 residues. Trimming cost V 6 bases and J 5 bases, with 7 bases left between them. Germline-derived CDR1 and CDR2 are KGHDR and SFDVKD. The CDR3 here is CATSFRDQPQHF. The CDR3 nucleotides read TGTGCCACCAGTTTCCGAGATCAGCCCCAGCATTTT.

The rearrangement joins TRBV30 to TRBJ1-2; possible D gene TRBD1, 6 bases. The CDR3 is 14 residues long. Looked up from germline, CDR1 is GTSNPN and CDR2 is SVGIG (reference sequence). Trimming removed 3 bases from V and 5 bases from J, with 16 bases in between. The CDR3: CAWREQGEGYGYTF. CDR3 nucleotides: TGTGCCTGGAGGGAACAGGGTGAAGGGTATGGCTACACCTTC.

The CDR3 DNA reads TGTGCCTGGAGGGACATCGGGGGCTACACCTTC. It encodes CAWRDIGGYTF. The genes are TRBV30 and TRBJ1-2; the D gene is possibly TRBD1 (5 bases). Trimming cost V 3 bases and J 8 bases, with 10 bases left between them. Per germline, CDR1 GTSNPN and CDR2 SVGIG (reference sequence). The CDR3 has 11 residues. Full variable domain (remainder filled in from reference TRBV30 and TRBJ1-2): SQTIHQWPATLVQPVGSPLSLECTVEGTSNPNLYWYRQAAGRGLQLLFYSVGIGQISSEVPQNLSASRPQDRQFILSSKKLLLSDSGFYLCAWRDIGGYTFGSGTRLTVV.

The chain recombines TRBV5-4 with TRBJ1-1; 10 bases are shared with TRBD1. The CDR3 has 13 residues. V shed 3 bases and J 4 bases; nucleotides not matched to a gene: 0. The germline CDR1 and CDR2 sequences are SGHNT and YYREEE (reference sequence). The CDR3 DNA follows: TGTGCCAGCAGCTGGACAGGGGGCACTGAAGCTTTCTTT. Encoded protein: CASSWTGGTEAFF.

The chain carries TRBV2 and TRBJ1-4, with D hard to call. CDR1 is SNHLY, CDR2 FYNNEI, per germline. The V end was cut by 8 bases, the J end by 5 bases, with 21 bases between. CDR3 length: 16 residues. The CDR3 DNA reads TGTGCCAGCGTGAACAATCGCGGTTTCGGAAATGAAAAACTGTTTTTT. The encoded protein is CASVNNRGFGNEKLFF.

The V call is TRBV29-1, the J call TRBJ1-1; D not certain. Looked up from germline, CDR1 is SQVTM and CDR2 is ANQGSEA. V was shortened by 4 bases and J by 5 bases, with 17 bases between the two germline ends. CDR3 length: 14 amino acids. The CDR3 loop is CSVASQHGETEAFF. In DNA, the CDR3 is TGCAGCGTTGCCTCTCAACACGGGGAGACTGAAGCTTTCTTT.

This clone was observed at least ten times. Other nucleotide sequences in the sample specify the same CDR3. The chain is built from TRBV12-3 or TRBV12-4 and TRBJ2-1; D might be TRBD2 (6 bases). The V end was cut by 1 base, the J end by 8 bases, with 6 bases between. The CDR3 runs to 12 residues. This CDR3 is CASSLGGDEQFF. CDR3 DNA: TGTGCCAGCAGTTTAGGGGGGGATGAGCAGTTCTTC.

J is TRBJ1-1 and V is TRBV28; D not resolved. Germline CDR1 MDHEN, CDR2 SYDVKM. The CDR3 has 13 residues. The V and J ends lost 3 bases and 1 base respectively, with 6 bases between them. This CDR3 reads CASSFEENTEAFF. The CDR3 DNA reads TGTGCCAGCAGTTTCGAGGAGAACACTGAAGCTTTCTTT.

The chain employs TRBV11-2 and TRBJ2-4; D perhaps matches TRBD2 (6 bases). The CDR3 runs 18 residues. CDR1 SGHAT and CDR2 FQNNGV come from the germline V gene. The V end lost 1 base, the J end lost 4 bases, and 20 bases lay between the germline ends. Here the CDR3 DNA reads TGTGCCAGCAGCTTAGTTTCGGCAGGAGGGCCCGTAAAAAACATTCAGTACTTC. This translates into CASSLVSAGGPVKNIQYF.

There are a few counts of this clone. The chain couples TRBV5-4 to TRBJ1-6; 7 positions match TRBD1. With V trimmed by 4 bases and J by 7 bases, 8 bases remained unmatched. Germline CDR1 reads SGHNT; CDR2 reads YYREEE (reference sequence). The CDR3 covers 15 residues. The CDR3: CASSPWDRRNSPLHF. As DNA, the CDR3 is TGTGCCAGCAGCCCCTGGGACAGACGGAATTCACCCCTCCACTTT.